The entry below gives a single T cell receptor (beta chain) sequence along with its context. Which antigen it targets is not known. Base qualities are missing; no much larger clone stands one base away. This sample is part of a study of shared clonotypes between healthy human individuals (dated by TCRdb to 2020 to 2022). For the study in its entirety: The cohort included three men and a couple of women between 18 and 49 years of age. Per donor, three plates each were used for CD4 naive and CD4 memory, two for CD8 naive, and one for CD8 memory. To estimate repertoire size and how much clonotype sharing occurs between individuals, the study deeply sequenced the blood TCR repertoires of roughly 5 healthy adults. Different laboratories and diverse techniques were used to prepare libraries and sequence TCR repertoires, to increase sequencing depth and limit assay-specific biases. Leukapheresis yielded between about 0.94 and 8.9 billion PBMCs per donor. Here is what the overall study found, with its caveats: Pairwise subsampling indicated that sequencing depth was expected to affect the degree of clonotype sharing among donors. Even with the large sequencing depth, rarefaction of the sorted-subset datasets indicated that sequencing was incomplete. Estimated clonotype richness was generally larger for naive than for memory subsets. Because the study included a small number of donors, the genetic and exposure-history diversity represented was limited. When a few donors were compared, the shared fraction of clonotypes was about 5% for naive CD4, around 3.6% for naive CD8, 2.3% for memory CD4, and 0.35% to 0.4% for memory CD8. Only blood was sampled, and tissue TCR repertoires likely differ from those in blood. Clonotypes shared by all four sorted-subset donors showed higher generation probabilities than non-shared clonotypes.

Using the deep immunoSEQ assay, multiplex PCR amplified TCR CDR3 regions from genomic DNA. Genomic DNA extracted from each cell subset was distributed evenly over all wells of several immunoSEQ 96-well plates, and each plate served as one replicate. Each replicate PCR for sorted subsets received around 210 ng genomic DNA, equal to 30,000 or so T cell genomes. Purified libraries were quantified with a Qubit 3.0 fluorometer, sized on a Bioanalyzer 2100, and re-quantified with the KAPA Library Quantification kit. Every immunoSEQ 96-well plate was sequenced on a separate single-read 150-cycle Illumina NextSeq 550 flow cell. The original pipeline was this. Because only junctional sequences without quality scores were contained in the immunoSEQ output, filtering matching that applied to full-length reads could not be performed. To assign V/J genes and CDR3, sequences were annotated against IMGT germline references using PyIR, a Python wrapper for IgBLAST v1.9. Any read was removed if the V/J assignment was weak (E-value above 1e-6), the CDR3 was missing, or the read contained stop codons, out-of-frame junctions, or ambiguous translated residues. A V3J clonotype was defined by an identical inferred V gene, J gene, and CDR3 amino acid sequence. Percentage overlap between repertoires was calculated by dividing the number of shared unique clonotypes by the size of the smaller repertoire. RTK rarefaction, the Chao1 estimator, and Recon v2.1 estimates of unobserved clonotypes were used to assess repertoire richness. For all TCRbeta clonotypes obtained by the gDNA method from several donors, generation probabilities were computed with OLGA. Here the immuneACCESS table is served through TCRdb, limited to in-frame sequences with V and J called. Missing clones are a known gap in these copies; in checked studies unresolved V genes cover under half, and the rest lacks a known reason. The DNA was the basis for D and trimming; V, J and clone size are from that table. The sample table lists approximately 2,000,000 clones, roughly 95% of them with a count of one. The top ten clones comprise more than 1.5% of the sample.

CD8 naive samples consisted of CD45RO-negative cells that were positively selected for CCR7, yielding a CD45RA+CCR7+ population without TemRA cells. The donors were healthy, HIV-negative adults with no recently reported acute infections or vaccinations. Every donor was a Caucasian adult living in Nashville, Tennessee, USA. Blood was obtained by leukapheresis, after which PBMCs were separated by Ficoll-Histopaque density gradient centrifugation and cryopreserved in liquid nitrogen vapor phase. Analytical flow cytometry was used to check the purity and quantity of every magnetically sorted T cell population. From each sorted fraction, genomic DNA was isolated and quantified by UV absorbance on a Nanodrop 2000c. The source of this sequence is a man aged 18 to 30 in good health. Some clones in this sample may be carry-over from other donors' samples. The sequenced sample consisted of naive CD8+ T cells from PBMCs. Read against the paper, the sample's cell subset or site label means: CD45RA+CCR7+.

The nucleotides read TGTGCCAGCAGTGGTACAGGGTCGAGTGAAAAACTGTTTTTT. This gives the protein CASSGTGSSEKLFF. The chain uses TRBV27 and TRBJ1-4, with TRBD1 perhaps the D gene, on 6 matching bases. The CDR3 measures 14 amino acids from cysteine to phenylalanine. Here the CDR3 DNA is all that survives: 42 bases in frame from base 1. As encoded in the germline V gene (reference sequence), CDR1 is MNHEY while CDR2 is SMNVEV. V gives up 5 bases and J gives up 7 bases, and the segment between their germline ends measures 14 bases.